This TCR beta chain was captured by sequencing in a study of T cell changes during pregnancy in multiple sclerosis (dated by TCRdb to 2018 to 2020). Regarding the complete study: In women with multiple sclerosis, the researchers looked at how the T cell repertoire shifted as pregnancy progressed.

Via the germline V gene, CDR1 is SGHDN and CDR2 FVKESK. The junction carries 11 bases between V and J, which are trimmed by 4 bases and 5 bases respectively. The CDR3 measures 13 amino acids from cysteine to phenylalanine. Just the 39-base CDR3 DNA is kept, in frame starting at base 1. Libraries were constructed by the immunoSEQ multiplex PCR assay. As stored in TCRdb, this immuneACCESS dataset retains in-frame rearrangements with V and J assigned. A fraction of the clones does not appear; measured against another copy, unresolved V genes explain less than half of the discrepancy, and the remainder lacks a known reason. In this sample the table shows 30,000 to 50,000 clones, 85% to 95% of which occur a single time. The top ten constitute about 0.34% of the sample. Note on this clone: Which antigen it targets is not known. Base qualities are not at hand, and no much larger clone is one base apart.

In this chain, TRBV14 is recombined with TRBJ2-5, with no D gene named confidently. This TCR came from a female donor with multiple sclerosis, enrolled in a pregnancy study. Sequencing was performed on CD4+ T cells from peripheral blood mononuclear cells, taken after pregnancy. The nucleotides read TGTGCCAGCAGCCTCTGGTCTAGGGAGACCCAGTACTTC. Its amino acids are CASSLWSRETQYF.